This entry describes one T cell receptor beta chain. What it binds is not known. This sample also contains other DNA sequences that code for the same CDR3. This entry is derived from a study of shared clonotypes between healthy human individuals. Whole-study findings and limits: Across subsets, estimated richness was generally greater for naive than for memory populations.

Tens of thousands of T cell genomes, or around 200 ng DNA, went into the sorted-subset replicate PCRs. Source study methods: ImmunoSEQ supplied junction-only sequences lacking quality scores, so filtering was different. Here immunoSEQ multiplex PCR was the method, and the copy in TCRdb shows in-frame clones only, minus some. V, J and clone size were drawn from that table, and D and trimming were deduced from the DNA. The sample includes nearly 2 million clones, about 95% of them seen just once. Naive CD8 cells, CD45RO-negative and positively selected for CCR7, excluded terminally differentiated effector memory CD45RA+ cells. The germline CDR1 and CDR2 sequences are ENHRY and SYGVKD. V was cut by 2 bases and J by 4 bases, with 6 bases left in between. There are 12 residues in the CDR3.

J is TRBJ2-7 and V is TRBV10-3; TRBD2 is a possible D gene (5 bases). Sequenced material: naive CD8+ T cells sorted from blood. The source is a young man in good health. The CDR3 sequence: CAISETSYEQYF. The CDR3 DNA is TGTGCCATCAGTGAGACTAGTTACGAGCAGTACTTC.